These T cell receptor beta chains were read from a single sample in a study of cytomegalovirus exposure and HLA in healthy donors. Assay: immunoSEQ multiplex PCR; the TCRdb copy retains only in-frame clones and omits some. The data contain 150,000 to 200,000 clones, roughly 80% of them singletons. Sequencing input: PBMCs. The source is a woman aged 45-65 years in good health and CMV-seronegative. The CDR3 runs from the conserved cysteine through the conserved F or W. D genes are given only for firm matches. Expanded clones get a size class; other rows say once, few or many, or leave the size out.

TGTGCCAGCAGTGAAGCGGGAGGGGGGGTCCTGCGCGGCTACACCTTC,CASSEAGGGVLRGYTF,TRBJ1-2,TRBV6-1,NA,NA
TGTGCCAGCAGTCCCACTGCCTACAGCATCTCTAACTATGGCTACACCTTC,CASSPTAYSISNYGYTF,TRBJ1-2,TRBV27,NA,NA
TGTGCCAGTAGTGACCGGAGGGGGGGTGCCGAAAAACTGTTTTTT,CASSDRRGGAEKLFF,TRBJ1-4,TRBV19,NA,NA
TGTGCCAGCAGTTACTCCGGGGGACGGGGGGTCGATGGCTACACCTTC,CASSYSGGRGVDGYTF,TRBJ1-2,TRBV6-5,NA,NA
TGTTCCAGCAGCTTAAGGGGCGACACAGGCGCTGAAGCTTTCTTT,CSSSLRGDTGAEAFF,TRBJ1-1,TRBV7-9,NA,NA
TGTGCCAGCAGCCCAGTGGACAGGGGGAATCAGCCCCAGCATTTT,CASSPVDRGNQPQHF,TRBJ1-5,TRBV28,TRBD1,NA
TGTGCCAGCAGCCTCACGTCAGGGGGCAATTCCAATGGCTACACCTTC,CASSLTSGGNSNGYTF,TRBJ1-2,TRBV7-2,TRBD1,NA
TGTGCCAGCAGTACTAGCGGGAGGCCCCCCTCCTACAATGAGCAGTTCTTC,CASSTSGRPPSYNEQFF,TRBJ2-1,TRBV27,TRBD2,NA
TGTGCCAGCAGCTTCAGGGATTTGAACACTGAAGCTTTCTTT,CASSFRDLNTEAFF,TRBJ1-1,TRBV5-5,NA,NA
TGTGCCAGCAGTTTGACAGCTAACTATGGCTACACCTTC,CASSLTANYGYTF,TRBJ1-2,TRBV28,NA,NA
TGTGCCAGCAGTCAGGACACCCGCGGGATAGGCGAGCAGTACTTC,CASSQDTRGIGEQYF,TRBJ2-7,TRBV28,NA,NA
TGTGCCAGCGCGGGGTCATCGAACACTGAAGCTTTCTTT,CASAGSSNTEAFF,TRBJ1-1,TRBV7-2,NA,NA
TGTGCCTGGAGTCGCCCACAGGGAGTGAACACTGAAGCTTTCTTT,CAWSRPQGVNTEAFF,TRBJ1-1,TRBV30,NA,NA
TGTGCCAGCAGCTTAGATCGTGCGGCTAACTATGGCTACACCTTC,CASSLDRAANYGYTF,TRBJ1-2,TRBV11-2,NA,NA
TGTGCCATCAGTGAGTTCCGGGACAGGGGTAGTTCGGATGAAAAACTGTTTTTT,CAISEFRDRGSSDEKLFF,TRBJ1-4,TRBV10-3,TRBD1,few
TGTGCCAGCAGTTGGACAGGATCCACAGATACGCAGTATTTT,CASSWTGSTDTQYF,TRBJ2-3,TRBV27,TRBD1,NA
TGTGCCTGGCACCCCAGTTATATCACTAGCGGACACTCCTACGAGCAGTACTTC,CAWHPSYITSGHSYEQYF,TRBJ2-7,TRBV30,TRBD2,NA
TGTGCCAGCATGGGACAGAATGAAAAACTGTTTTTT,CASMGQNEKLFF,TRBJ1-4,TRBV28,TRBD1,NA
TGTGCCAGCCACTCTAGCGGGGCCACAGATACGCAGTATTTT,CASHSSGATDTQYF,TRBJ2-3,TRBV28,TRBD2,NA
TGTGCCAGCAGCTTGTCAGGGTCCTACGAGCAGTACTTC,CASSLSGSYEQYF,TRBJ2-7,TRBV7-6,NA,NA
TGTGCCAGCTCACCGTTTGACAACTCCTACGAGCAGTACTTC,CASSPFDNSYEQYF,TRBJ2-7,TRBV18,NA,once
TGCGCCAGCAGCGTAGTGGTCGGGAACACAGATACGCAGTATTTT,CASSVVVGNTDTQYF,TRBJ2-3,TRBV5-1,NA,once
TGTGCCAGCAGCGTATCAGGAACAGATCGCGAAAAACTGTTTTTT,CASSVSGTDREKLFF,TRBJ1-4,TRBV9,NA,NA
TGCGCCAGCAGCCCCCGGACAGGGATCGGGGAGCTGTTTTTT,CASSPRTGIGELFF,TRBJ2-2,TRBV4-3,TRBD1,few
TGCGCCAGCAGCTTCCAGCGGGAAGGGGATACGCAGTATTTT,CASSFQREGDTQYF,TRBJ2-3,TRBV5-1,TRBD2,NA
TGTGCCAGTAGTACAACCGGGACAGGGAATCAGCCCCAGCATTTT,CASSTTGTGNQPQHF,TRBJ1-5,TRBV19,TRBD1,once
TGTGCCAGCAGTGTAACAGGAAACTCTGGGGCCAACGTCCTGACTTTC,CASSVTGNSGANVLTF,TRBJ2-6,TRBV27,NA,NA
TGCGCCAGCAGCCAGACTAGCGGGAGCCACTACGAGCAGTACTTC,CASSQTSGSHYEQYF,TRBJ2-7,TRBV4-1,TRBD2,NA